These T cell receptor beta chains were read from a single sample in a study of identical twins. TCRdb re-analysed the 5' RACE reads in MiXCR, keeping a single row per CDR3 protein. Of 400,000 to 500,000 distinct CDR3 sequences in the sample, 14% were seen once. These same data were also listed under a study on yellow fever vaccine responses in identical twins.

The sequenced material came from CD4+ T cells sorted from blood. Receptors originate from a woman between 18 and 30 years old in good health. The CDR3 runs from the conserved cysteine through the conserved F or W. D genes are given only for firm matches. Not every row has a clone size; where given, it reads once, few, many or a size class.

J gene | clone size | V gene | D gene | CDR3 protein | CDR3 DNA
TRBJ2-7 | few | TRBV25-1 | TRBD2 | CASSESGRHEQYF | TGTGCCAGCAGTGAGAGCGGGAGGCACGAGCAGTACTTC
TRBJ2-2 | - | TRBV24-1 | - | CATSGRMNTGELFF | TGTGCCACCAGTGGGAGAATGAACACCGGGGAGCTGTTTTTT
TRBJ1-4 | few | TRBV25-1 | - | CASSESYGFLAEKLFF | TGTGCCAGCAGTGAATCCTACGGTTTCCTGGCTGAAAAACTGTTTTTT
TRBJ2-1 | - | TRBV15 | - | CATSRGASLGELYNEQFF | TGTGCCACCAGCAGAGGGGCGTCTTTGGGGGAACTCTACAATGAGCAGTTCTTC
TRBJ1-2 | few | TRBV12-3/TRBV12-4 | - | CASSANSGYTF | TGTGCCAGCAGCGCGAATAGTGGCTACACCTTC
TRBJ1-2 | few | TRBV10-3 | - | CAIRARTDYLYGYTF | TGTGCCATCAGGGCTCGGACAGACTACCTCTATGGCTACACCTTC
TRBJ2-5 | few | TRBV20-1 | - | CSARPPPGGTQYF | TGCAGTGCTAGACCTCCCCCAGGTGGGACCCAGTACTTC
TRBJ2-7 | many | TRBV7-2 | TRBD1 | CASSPPGQAYEQYF | TGTGCCAGCAGCCCGCCGGGACAGGCCTACGAGCAGTACTTC
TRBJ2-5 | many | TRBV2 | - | CASRPGQYQETQYF | TGTGCCAGCAGACCCGGACAGTACCAAGAGACCCAGTACTTC
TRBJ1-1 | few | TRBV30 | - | CAWRESKGGGFF | TGTGCCTGGAGAGAAAGTAAAGGAGGAGGTTTCTTT
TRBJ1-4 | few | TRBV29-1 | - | CSGGAGNEKLFF | TGCAGCGGGGGCGCGGGTAATGAAAAACTGTTTTTT
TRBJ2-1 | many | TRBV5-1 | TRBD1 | CASSNKAGQGRVNEQFF | TGCGCCAGCAGCAACAAAGCGGGACAGGGTCGTGTGAATGAGCAGTTCTTC
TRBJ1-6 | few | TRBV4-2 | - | CASSPKWGGGSPLHF | TGTGCCAGCAGCCCGAAGTGGGGCGGGGGTTCACCCCTCCACTTT
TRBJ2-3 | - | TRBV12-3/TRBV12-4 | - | CASTDWGMVDTQYF | TGTGCCAGCACCGACTGGGGGATGGTGGATACGCAGTATTTT
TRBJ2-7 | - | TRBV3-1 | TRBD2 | CASSQVGGRKAYEQYF | TGTGCCAGCAGCCAAGTGGGCGGGAGGAAGGCCTACGAGCAGTACTTC
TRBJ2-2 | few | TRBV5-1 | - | CASSTPGRNTGELFF | TGCGCCAGCAGCACCCCGGGCCGGAACACCGGGGAGCTGTTTTTT
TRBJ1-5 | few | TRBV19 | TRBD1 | CASSMWTGEKPQHF | TGTGCCAGTAGTATGTGGACAGGGGAGAAGCCCCAGCATTTT
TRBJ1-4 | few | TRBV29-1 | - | CSGGGPEEKLFF | TGCAGCGGGGGAGGACCTGAGGAAAAACTGTTTTTT